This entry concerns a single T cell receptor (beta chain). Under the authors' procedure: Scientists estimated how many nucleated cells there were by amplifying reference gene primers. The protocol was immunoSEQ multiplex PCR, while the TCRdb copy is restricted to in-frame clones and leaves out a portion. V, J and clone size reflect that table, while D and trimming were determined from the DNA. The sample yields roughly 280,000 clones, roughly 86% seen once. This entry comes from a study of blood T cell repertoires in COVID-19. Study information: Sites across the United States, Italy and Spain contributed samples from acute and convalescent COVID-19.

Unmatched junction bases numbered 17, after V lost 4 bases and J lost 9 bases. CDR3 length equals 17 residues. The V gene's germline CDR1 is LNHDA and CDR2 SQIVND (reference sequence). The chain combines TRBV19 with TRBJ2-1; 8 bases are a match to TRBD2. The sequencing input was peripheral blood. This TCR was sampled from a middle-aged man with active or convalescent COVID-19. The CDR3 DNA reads TGTGCCAGTAGTAAAGGCCGAGGGGGAGCGGGAGTTGTTGAGCAGTTCTTC. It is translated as CASSKGRGGAGVVEQFF.